Reported below is one T cell receptor (beta chain). Germline CDR1 and CDR2: MNHEY and SVGAGI. J gave up 4 bases and V 6 bases, and 8 bases lay outside the gene matches. This CDR3 has 14 residues. This sample is drawn from a study of blood T cell repertoires in COVID-19. Across the study: Samples taken during acute and convalescent COVID-19 were collected in the United States, Italy and Spain.

Measured with immunoSEQ multiplex PCR; TCRdb has only the in-frame clones, and not every one. The table lists under 150,000 clones, around 83% of them singletons. Sequencing used peripheral blood. This TCR derives from a man in his forties with active or convalescent COVID-19. The chain uses TRBV6-5 and TRBJ1-1, with 7 nucleotides matching TRBD1. The CDR3 nucleotides are TGTGCCAGCAGATTCGGACAGGATGTCACTGAAGCTTTCTTT. It translates to CASRFGQDVTEAFF.